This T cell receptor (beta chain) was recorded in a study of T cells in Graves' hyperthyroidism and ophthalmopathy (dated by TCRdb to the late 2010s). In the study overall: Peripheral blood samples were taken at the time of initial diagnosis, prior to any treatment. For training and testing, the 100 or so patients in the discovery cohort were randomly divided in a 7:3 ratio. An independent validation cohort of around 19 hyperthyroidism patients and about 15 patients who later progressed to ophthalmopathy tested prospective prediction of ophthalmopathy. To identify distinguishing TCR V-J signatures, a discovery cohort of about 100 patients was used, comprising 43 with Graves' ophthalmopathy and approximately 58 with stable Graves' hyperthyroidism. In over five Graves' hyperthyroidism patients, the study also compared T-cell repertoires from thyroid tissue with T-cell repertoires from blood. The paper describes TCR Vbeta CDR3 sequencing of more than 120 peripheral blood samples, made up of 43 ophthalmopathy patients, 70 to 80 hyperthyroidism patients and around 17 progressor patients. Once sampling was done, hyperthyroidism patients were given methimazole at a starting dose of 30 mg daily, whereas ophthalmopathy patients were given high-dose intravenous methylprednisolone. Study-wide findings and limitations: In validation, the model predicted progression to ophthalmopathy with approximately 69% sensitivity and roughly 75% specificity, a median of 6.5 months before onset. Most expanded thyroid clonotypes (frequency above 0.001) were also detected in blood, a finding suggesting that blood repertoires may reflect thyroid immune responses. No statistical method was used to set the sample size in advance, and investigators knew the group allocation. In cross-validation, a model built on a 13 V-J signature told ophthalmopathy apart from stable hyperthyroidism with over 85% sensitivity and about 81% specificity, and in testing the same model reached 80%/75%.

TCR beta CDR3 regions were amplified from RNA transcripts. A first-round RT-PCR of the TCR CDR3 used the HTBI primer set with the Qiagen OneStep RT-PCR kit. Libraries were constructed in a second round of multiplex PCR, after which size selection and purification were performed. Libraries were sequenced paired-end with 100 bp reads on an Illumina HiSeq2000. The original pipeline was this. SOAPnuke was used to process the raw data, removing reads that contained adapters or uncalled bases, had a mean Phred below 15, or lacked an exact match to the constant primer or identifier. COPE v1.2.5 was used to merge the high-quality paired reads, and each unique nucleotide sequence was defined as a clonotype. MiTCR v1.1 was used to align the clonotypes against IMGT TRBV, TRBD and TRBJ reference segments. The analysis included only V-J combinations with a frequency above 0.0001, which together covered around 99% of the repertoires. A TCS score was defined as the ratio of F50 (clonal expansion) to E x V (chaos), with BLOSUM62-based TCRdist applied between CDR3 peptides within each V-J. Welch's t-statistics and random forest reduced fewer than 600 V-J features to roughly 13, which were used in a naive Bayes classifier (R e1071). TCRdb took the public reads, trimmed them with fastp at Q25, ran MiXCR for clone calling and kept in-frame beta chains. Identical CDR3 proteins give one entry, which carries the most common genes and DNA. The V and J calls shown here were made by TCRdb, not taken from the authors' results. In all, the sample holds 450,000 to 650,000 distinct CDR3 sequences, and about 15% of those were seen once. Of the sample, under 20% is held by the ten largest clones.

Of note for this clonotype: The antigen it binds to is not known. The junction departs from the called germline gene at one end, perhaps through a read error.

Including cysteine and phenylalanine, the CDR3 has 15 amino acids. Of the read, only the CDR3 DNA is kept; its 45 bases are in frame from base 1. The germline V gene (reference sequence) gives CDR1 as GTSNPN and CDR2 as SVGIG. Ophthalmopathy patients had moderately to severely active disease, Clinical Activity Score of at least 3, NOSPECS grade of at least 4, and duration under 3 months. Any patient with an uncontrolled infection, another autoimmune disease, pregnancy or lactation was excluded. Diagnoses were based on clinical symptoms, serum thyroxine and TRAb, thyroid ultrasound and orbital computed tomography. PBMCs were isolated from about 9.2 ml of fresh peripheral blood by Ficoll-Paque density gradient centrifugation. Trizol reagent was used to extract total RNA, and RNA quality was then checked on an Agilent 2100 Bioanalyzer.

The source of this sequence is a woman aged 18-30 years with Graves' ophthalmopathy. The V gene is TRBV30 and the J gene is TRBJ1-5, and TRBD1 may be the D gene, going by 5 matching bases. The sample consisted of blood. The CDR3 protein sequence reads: CARSGGGAGNQPQHF. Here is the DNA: TGTGCCCGGAGTGGTGGAGGGGCGGGCAATCAGCCCCAGCATTTT.